Listed here is a single TCR beta chain. This clonotype was observed a few times. No antigen is known for it. Nothing much larger sits one base from this clone, and base qualities are not available. The CDR3 holds 16 amino acids from the cysteine to the phenylalanine. The CDR3 DNA has 48 bases and is translated from base 1. The germline V gene provides CDR1 MNHEY and CDR2 SVGAGI. The junction carries 14 bases between V and J, which are trimmed by 2 bases and 4 bases respectively. The sample originates from a study of prognosis after radiotherapy for stage I lung cancer (TCRdb year 2021). Describing the broader study: Over 15 stage I NSCLC patients were enrolled in Nanjing, China, between April 2018 and 2019. Enrolled patients comprised around 13 with newly diagnosed primary stage I lung tumors and several with oligometastatic NSCLC after surgical resection of the primary tumor. Every patient was deemed medically inoperable, over 10 because of comorbidities and 7 because they refused surgery. The cohort included 10 to 15 men and 5 or 6 women, with a median age of approximately 73 years and a range of roughly 53 to 90 years. About a dozen patients had adenocarcinoma and about 7 had squamous cell carcinoma as the tumor histology. Using image-guided IMRT or VMAT, SBRT was delivered in 3 to 5 fractions at a biologically effective dose of at least 100 Gy. SBRT was not combined with any concurrent therapy in any patient. About 20% of the 19 patients developed distant metastases after SBRT, at a median of around 7 months; the other 15 showed no significant progression. Peripheral blood TCR beta repertoires were profiled in stage I NSCLC patients before and after stereotactic body radiotherapy, and the repertoires were related to distant failure. The study sequenced about 40 blood samples from some 19 patients, one before and one after SBRT per patient.

Results and caveats for the whole study, not just this receptor: TRBV and TRBJ usage frequencies reportedly varied with metastasis status, involving two V genes at baseline and fewer than 10 V and two J genes after SBRT. A decrease in unique TCR clone counts was observed after SBRT (median around 10,000 before versus more than 6,000 after; Wilcoxon paired P=0.011). Post-SBRT Shannon entropy and its change from baseline were lower in patients who developed distant metastases; baseline Shannon entropy was not associated with metastases. The study was limited by the small cohort and short follow-up, and independent validation of the study findings is required. No adjustment for multiple comparisons was applied to any of the reported P values. Tumor specificity of expanded TCR clones was not determined.

Two rounds of multiplex PCR were performed to amplify the TCR beta CDR3 region from genomic DNA. In the first PCR round, primers specific to each TRBV and TRBJ gene were used, and the primer sequences were filed in Chinese patent CN105087789A. The second PCR round used universal primers. The Roche High Pure PCR Template Preparation Kit was used to extract genomic DNA from frozen PBMCs. The libraries underwent paired-end sequencing with 151 bp reads on an Illumina HiSeq 3000. The study's processing was this. CutAdapt was used to discard raw reads that did not contain the multiplex PCR primer sequences. Using PEAR, the high-quality paired reads were merged into contigs. TRB V, D and J gene segments were assigned to each contig with MiXCR by alignment to reference sequences. CDR3 sequences were clustered by base quality and sequence similarity to remove sequencing errors. Shannon entropy, normalized by the natural log of the productive TCR sequence number, served as the measure of diversity. Clonality was computed as one minus the ratio of Shannon entropy to the natural log of the number of unique clonotypes. The Youden index of ROC curves was used to select progression-free survival cut-offs for repertoire metrics, and analyses were performed in R 3.5.3. TCRdb trimmed public reads at Q25 via fastp, called clones via MiXCR and kept in-frame beta chains. Records with the same CDR3 protein are collapsed into one entry carrying the most frequent genes and DNA. These V and J calls derive from TCRdb rather than the authors' analysis. The table for this sample lists around 13,000 distinct CDR3 sequences; less than 55% of them were counted only once. The top ten clones comprise roughly two fifths of the sample.

All patients had node-negative disease on CT and PET/CT, and none had a history of other malignancies or had previously received chemotherapy or radiotherapy. At each of two time points, approximately 5.9 milliliters of peripheral venous blood were collected into EDTA tubes. Ficoll-Paque Plus density-gradient centrifugation was used to isolate PBMCs. Immediately after collection, samples were stored at -80 degrees C until analysis. The V and J genes are TRBV6-5 and TRBJ1-4; no confident D gene assignment can be made. The specimen comprised PBMCs, sampled before or after stereotactic body radiation therapy (not recorded which). The sequence came from a donor aged 50 or older with non-small cell lung cancer. The CDR3 is CASSYNYQLINEKLFF. In nucleotides, the sequence is TGTGCCAGCAGTTACAACTACCAACTAATTAATGAAAAACTGTTTTTT.